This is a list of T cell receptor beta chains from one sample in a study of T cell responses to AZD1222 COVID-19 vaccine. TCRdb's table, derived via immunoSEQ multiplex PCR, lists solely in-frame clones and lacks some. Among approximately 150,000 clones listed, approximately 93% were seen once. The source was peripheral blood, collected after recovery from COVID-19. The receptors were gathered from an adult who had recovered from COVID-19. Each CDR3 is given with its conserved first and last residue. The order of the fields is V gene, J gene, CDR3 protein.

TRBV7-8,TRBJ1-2,CASSSRPGTAYGYTF
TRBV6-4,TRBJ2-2,CASSAGLATGELFF
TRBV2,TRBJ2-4,CASSDARIAKNIQYF
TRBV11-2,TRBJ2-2,CASSFGGSGEVELFF
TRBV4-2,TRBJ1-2,CASSQGSEAGKANYGYTF
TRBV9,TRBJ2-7,CASSVVGTSYEQYF
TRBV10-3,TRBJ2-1,CAISELHEQFF
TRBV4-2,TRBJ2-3,CASSQDRTDTQYF
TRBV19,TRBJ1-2,CASSTDGNYGYTF
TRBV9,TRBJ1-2,CASSVGPGGGYTF
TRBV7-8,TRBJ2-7,CASSLVAREGSYEQYF
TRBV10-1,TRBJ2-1,CASSEGGSNEQFF
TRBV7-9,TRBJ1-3,CASSPNSGNTIYF
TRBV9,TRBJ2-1,CASSASGGYYNEQFF
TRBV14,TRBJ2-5,CASSPYKETQYF
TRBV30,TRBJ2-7,CACLRTVGAQQYF
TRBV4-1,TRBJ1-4,CASTSSQGSNEKLFF
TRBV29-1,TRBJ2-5,CSVATRVAETQYF
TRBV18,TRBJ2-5,CASSRARETQYF
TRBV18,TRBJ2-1,CASSPPAGGGSSYNEQFF
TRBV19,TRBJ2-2,CASSFRGQGVFTGELFF
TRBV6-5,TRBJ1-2,CASTADRGVGYTF
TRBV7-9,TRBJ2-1,CASSLVGLGSYNEQFF
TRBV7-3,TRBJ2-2,CASSSLTSGSVGELFF
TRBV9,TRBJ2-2,CASSVEVGGSTGELFF
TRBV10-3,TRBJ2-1,CAISEPQRPEQFF
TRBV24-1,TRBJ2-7,CATIPKNYEQYF
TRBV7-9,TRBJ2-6,CASSDRDSSSGANVLTF
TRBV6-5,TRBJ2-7,CASSYGGRGPGEQYF
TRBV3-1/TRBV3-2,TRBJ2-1,CASSQLAGVTYNEQFF
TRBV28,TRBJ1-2,CASTDQGRVNYGYTF
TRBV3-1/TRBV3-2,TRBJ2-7,CASSQMVVGSYEQYF
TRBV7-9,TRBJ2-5,CASSLGLAGEETQYF
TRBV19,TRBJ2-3,CASSPFAGDTDTQYF
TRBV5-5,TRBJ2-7,CASAQASEQYF
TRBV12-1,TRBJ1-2,CASSTGTQGGYTF
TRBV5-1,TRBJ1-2,CASSPGSDYGYTF
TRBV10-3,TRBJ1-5,CAISEGPHQPQHF
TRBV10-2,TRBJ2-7,CASRVTSSYYEQYF
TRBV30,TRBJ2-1,CAWAVSSYNEQFF
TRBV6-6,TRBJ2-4,CASSYRASWLNIQYF